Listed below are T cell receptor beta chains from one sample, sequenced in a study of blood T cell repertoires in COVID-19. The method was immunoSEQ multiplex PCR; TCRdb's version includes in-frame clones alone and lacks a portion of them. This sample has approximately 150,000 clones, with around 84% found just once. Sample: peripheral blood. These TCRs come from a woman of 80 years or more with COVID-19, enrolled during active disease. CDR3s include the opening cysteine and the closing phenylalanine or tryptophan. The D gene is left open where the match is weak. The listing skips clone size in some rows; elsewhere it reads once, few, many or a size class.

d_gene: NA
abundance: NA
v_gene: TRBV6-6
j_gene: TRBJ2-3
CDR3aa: CASRVNGPDTQYF
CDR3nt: TGTGCCAGCAGGGTTAATGGCCCAGATACGCAGTATTTT

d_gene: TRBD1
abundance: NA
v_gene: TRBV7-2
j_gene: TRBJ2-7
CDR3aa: CASSQRRTGTYEQYF
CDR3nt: TGTGCCAGCAGCCAGAGAAGGACAGGAACCTACGAGCAGTACTTC

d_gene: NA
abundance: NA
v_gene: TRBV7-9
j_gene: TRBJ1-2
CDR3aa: CASSSSGLGDYGYTF
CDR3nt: TGTGCCAGCAGCTCCTCCGGACTCGGGGACTATGGCTACACCTTC

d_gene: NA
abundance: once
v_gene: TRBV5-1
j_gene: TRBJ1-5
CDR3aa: CASSFEGNQPQHF
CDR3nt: TGCGCCAGCAGCTTTGAGGGCAATCAGCCCCAGCATTTT

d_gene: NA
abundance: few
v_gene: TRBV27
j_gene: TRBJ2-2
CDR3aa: CASSPGTDLIGELFF
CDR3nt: TGTGCCAGCAGTCCAGGGACTGACTTGATTGGGGAGCTGTTTTTT

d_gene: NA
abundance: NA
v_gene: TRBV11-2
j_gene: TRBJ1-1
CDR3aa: CASSNGQLSSEAFF
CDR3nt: TGTGCCAGCAGCAACGGACAGCTCTCGTCCGAAGCTTTCTTT

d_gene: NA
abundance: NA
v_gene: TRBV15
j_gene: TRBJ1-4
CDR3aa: CATSRDRLGGFEKLFF
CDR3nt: TGTGCCACCAGCAGAGATCGGCTCGGCGGCTTTGAAAAACTGTTTTTT

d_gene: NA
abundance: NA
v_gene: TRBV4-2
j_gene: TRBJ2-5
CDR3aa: CASSQVGKGRAVETQYF
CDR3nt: TGTGCCAGCAGCCAAGTGGGTAAGGGCAGGGCTGTGGAGACCCAGTACTTC

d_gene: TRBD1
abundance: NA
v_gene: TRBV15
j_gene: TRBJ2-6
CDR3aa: CATSRATGSGANVLTF
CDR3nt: TGTGCCACCAGCAGAGCGACAGGGAGTGGGGCCAACGTCCTGACTTTC

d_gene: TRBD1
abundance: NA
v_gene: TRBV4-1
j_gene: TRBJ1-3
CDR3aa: CASSQEGGSGNTIYF
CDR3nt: TGCGCCAGCAGCCAAGAAGGGGGCAGTGGAAACACCATATATTTT

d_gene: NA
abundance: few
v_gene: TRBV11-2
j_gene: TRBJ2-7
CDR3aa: CASSGIRRASYEQYF
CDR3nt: TGTGCCAGCAGCGGAATCAGGCGGGCTTCCTACGAGCAGTACTTC

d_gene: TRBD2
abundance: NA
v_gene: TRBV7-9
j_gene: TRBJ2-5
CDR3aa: CASSPTSGSVTQYF
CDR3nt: TGTGCCAGCAGCCCCACTAGCGGGAGTGTGACCCAGTACTTC

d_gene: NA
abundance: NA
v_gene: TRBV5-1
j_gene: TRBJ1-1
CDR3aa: CASSFIENTEAFF
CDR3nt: TGCGCCAGCAGCTTTATAGAGAACACTGAAGCTTTCTTT

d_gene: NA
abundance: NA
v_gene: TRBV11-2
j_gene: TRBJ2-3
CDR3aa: CASSESSASSTDTQYF
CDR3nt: TGTGCCAGCAGCGAATCTAGCGCCTCTAGCACAGATACGCAGTATTTT

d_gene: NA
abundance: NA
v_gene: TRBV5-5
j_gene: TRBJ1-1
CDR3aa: CASSLAQGSYEAFF
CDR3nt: TGTGCCAGCAGCTTGGCCCAGGGGTCGTATGAAGCTTTCTTT

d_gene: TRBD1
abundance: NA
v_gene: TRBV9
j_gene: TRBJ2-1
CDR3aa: CASSALGQGSNEQFF
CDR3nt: TGTGCCAGCAGCGCGCTCGGACAGGGGAGCAATGAGCAGTTCTTC

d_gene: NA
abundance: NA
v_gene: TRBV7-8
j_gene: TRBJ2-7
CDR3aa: CASSFGQGPSEQYF
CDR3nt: TGTGCCAGCAGCTTCGGGCAGGGCCCCTCCGAGCAGTACTTC

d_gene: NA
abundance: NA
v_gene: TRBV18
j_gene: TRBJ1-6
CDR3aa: CASSPASGDSPLHF
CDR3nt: TGTGCCAGCTCACCAGCTTCGGGGGATTCACCCCTCCACTTT

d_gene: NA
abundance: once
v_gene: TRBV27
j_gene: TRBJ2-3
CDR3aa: CASSLGGAGLYF
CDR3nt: TGTGCCAGCAGTTTAGGGGGGGCCGGACTGTATTTT

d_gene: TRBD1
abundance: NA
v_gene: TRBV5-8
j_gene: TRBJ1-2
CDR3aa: CASSLDAGTGSGYGYTF
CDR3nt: TGTGCCAGCAGCTTGGACGCGGGGACAGGGTCGGGCTATGGCTACACCTTC

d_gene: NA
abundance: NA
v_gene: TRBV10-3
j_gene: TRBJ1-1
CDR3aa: CAINTGISNTEAFF
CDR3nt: TGTGCCATCAATACAGGGATTTCTAACACTGAAGCTTTCTTT

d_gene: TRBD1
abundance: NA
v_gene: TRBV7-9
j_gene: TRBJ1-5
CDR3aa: CASSDWTGRGPQHF
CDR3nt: TGTGCCAGCAGCGATTGGACAGGGCGTGGGCCCCAGCATTTT

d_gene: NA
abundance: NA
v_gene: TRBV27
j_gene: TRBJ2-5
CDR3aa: CATSVRGSQETQYF
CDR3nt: TGTGCCACCTCGGTCCGGGGATCCCAAGAGACCCAGTACTTC

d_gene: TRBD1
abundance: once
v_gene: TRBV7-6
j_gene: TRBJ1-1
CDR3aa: CASSPRTGGVSAEAFF
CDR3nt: TGTGCCAGCAGCCCAAGGACAGGGGGCGTTTCTGCTGAAGCTTTCTTT

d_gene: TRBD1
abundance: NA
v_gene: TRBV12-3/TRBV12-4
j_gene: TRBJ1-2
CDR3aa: CASSVTGGHGYTF
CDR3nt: TGTGCCAGCAGTGTTACAGGGGGCCATGGCTACACCTTC

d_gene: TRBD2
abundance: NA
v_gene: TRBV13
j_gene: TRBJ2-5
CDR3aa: CASGTSGKETQYF
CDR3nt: TGTGCCAGCGGGACTAGCGGGAAAGAGACCCAGTACTTC

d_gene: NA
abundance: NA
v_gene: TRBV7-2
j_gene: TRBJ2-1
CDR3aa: CASSVTSNEQFF
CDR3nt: TGTGCCAGCAGCGTTACTAGCAATGAGCAGTTCTTC

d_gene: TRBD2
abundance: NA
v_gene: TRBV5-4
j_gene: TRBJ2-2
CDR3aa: CASSFGGVPNTGELFF
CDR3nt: TGTGCCAGCAGCTTCGGGGGGGTTCCGAACACCGGGGAGCTGTTTTTT

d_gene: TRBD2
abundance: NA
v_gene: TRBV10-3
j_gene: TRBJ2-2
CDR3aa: CAISRTSGRSAGELFF
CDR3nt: TGTGCCATCAGCCGGACTAGCGGGAGGTCGGCCGGGGAGCTGTTTTTT